These 18 T cell receptor beta chains originate from one sample sequenced in a study of blood T cell repertoires in COVID-19. Clones were read by immunoSEQ multiplex PCR, and TCRdb kept only the in-frame ones, dropping some. The table lists 70,000 to 80,000 clones, roughly 87% of them singletons. Sequencing was carried out using peripheral blood. The receptor set was obtained from a woman older than 75 with acute or convalescent COVID-19.

The rearrangement links TRBV6-5 to TRBJ1-6; 8 nucleotides agree with TRBD1. V shed 4 bases, J shed 9 bases, and the junction held 5 bases outside the gene matches. Per germline, CDR1 MNHEY and CDR2 SVGAGI. The CDR3 is 14 residues long. Written as DNA, the CDR3 is TGTGCCAGCAGTTCCCCAGGACAGGGTTCACCCCTCCACTTT. As protein: CASSSPGQGSPLHF.

The chain carries TRBV2 and TRBJ2-3, with 10 bases aligning to TRBD2. The trim removed 6 bases at V and 2 bases at J, leaving 5 bases unmatched. The germline V gene has CDR1 SNHLY and CDR2 FYNNEI. CDR3 size: 15 residues. The CDR3 coding sequence is TGTGCCAGCAGCCCAGCGGGAGGGAACACAGATACGCAGTATTTT. Protein product: CASSPAGGNTDTQYF.

This chain joins TRBV19 and TRBJ1-5; 9 bases line up with TRBD1. This CDR3 has 18 amino acids. The V segment lost 6 bases and the J segment 0 bases; nucleotides outside the gene matches: 12. Germline loops: CDR1 LNHDA, CDR2 SQIVND (reference sequence). CDR3 protein: CASSIRRTGDNSNQPQHF. CDR3 nucleotides: TGTGCCAGTAGCATCCGAAGGACAGGGGATAATAGCAATCAGCCCCAGCATTTT.

V and J are TRBV5-5 and TRBJ2-7; unclear D gene. This CDR3 is built from 12 residues. Germline loops: CDR1 SGHKS, CDR2 YYEKEE (reference sequence). V shed 2 bases and J shed 4 bases, with 7 bases lying between them. CDR3 DNA sequence: TGTGCCAGCAGCTTTGGGCCATACGAGCAGTACTTC. As protein: CASSFGPYEQYF.

The rearrangement links TRBV6-6 to TRBJ2-2; D is possibly TRBD2 (5 bases). Germline V lookup: CDR1 MNHNY, CDR2 SVGAGI (reference sequence). Trimming cost V 5 bases and J 3 bases, with 13 bases left between them. The CDR3 totals 15 residues. The CDR3 here is CASSLAAPYTGELFF. The DNA of the CDR3 is TGTGCCAGCAGTCTAGCAGCCCCGTACACCGGGGAGCTGTTTTTT.

This sequence joins TRBV9 and TRBJ1-3, with D possibly TRBD1 on 6 matching bases. The CDR3 covers 14 residues. The V gene's germline CDR1 is SGDLS and CDR2 YYNGEE. The V gene lost 6 bases and the J gene lost 4 bases, with 14 bases spanning the gap. For the CDR3, the DNA is TGTGCCAGCAATAACAGGGCTTCCGGAAACACCATATATTTT. Translated, it gives CASNNRASGNTIYF.

The chain links TRBV28 to TRBJ1-6; D remains ambiguous. This CDR3 is 15 amino acids long. V gave up 8 bases and J gave up 6 bases, with 17 bases separating them. Germline V CDR1 and CDR2: MDHEN, SYDVKM. CDR3 region: CASEVGEGGNSPLHF. The DNA for the CDR3 is TGTGCCAGCGAGGTCGGGGAGGGTGGTAATTCACCCCTCCACTTT.

The chain recombines TRBV2 with TRBJ2-7, with a weak D call TRBD1 (5 bases). V dropped 2 bases and J dropped 2 bases, with 16 bases sitting between them. The CDR3 totals 16 residues. Per germline, CDR1 SNHLY and CDR2 FYNNEI. The CDR3 is CASSELITGRAYEQYF. In nucleotides, the CDR3 is TGTGCCAGCAGTGAACTTATAACAGGCCGGGCCTACGAGCAGTACTTC.

There are a few counts of this clone. The chain recombines TRBV10-3 with TRBJ1-5; 7 positions agree with TRBD1. Germline lookup yields CDR1 ENHRY and CDR2 SYGVKD. The CDR3 consists of 16 residues. V lost 4 bases to trimming and J lost 6 bases; unmatched junction nucleotides: 12. DNA of the CDR3: TGTGCCATCAGTGGTGATCCGGGAACAGGGGCTCAGCCCCAGCATTTT. It yields the protein CAISGDPGTGAQPQHF.

The J gene is TRBJ2-3, the V gene TRBV24-1; TRBD2 aligns across 12 bases. CDR1 is KGHDR and CDR2 is SFDVKD in the germline V gene. The V gene end was trimmed by 3 bases and the J gene end by 2 bases; junction bases not matched to a gene: 5. The CDR3 totals 17 residues. The CDR3 sequence: CATSDPGLAGFTDTQYF. The CDR3, as DNA: TGTGCCACCAGTGATCCAGGACTAGCGGGATTCACAGATACGCAGTATTTT.

The chain is built from TRBV10-3 and TRBJ2-3, with 8 bases lining up with TRBD2. The CDR3 sequence is 14 residues long. V lost 7 bases to trimming and J lost 4 bases; unmatched junction nucleotides: 7. Germline loops: CDR1 ENHRY, CDR2 SYGVKD. The CDR3 here is CAIKSGSLADTQYF. For the CDR3, the DNA is TGTGCCATCAAAAGCGGGAGCCTGGCAGATACGCAGTATTTT.

V usage is TRBV7-9 and J usage is TRBJ2-7, with 9 nucleotides matching TRBD1. V shed 1 base and J 7 bases; nucleotides not matched to a gene: 5. Germline V gene lookup returns CDR1 SEHNR and CDR2 FQNEAQ (reference sequence). There are 14 residues in the CDR3. The CDR3 DNA follows: TGTGCCAGCAGCTTAGACGGGACAGGGCGAGAGCAGTACTTC. It codes for CASSLDGTGREQYF.

The chain employs TRBV18 and TRBJ2-7, with D possibly being TRBD1 (5 bases). Trimming removed 2 bases from V and 1 base from J, with 12 bases in between. The V gene's germline CDR1 is KGHSH and CDR2 LQKENI. The CDR3 runs 15 residues. CDR3 loop: CASSPGDSWSYEQYF. CDR3 coding DNA: TGTGCCAGCTCACCAGGAGACAGTTGGTCCTACGAGCAGTACTTC. The whole variable domain, filled in from reference TRBV18 and TRBJ2-7, reads NAGVMQNPRHLVRRRGQEARLRCSPMKGHSHVYWYRQLPEEGLKFMVYLQKENIIDESGMPKERFSAEFPKEGPSILRIQQVVRGDSAAYFCASSPGDSWSYEQYFGPGTRLTVT.

This rearrangement joins TRBV7-9 to TRBJ1-4, with 7 bases lining up with TRBD1. Germline V gives CDR1 SEHNR, CDR2 FQNEAQ (reference sequence). This CDR3 has 14 amino acids. V lost 2 bases to trimming and J lost 6 bases; unmatched junction nucleotides: 3. The DNA of the CDR3 is TGTGCCAGCAGCTTAAGAACAGGGGATGAAAAACTGTTTTTT. It is translated as CASSLRTGDEKLFF.

This chain connects TRBV5-8 to TRBJ2-7; a possible D gene is TRBD1 (5 bases). Between the trimmed V and J ends, which lost 0 bases and 1 base, there was a span of 11 bases. The CDR3 sequence is 15 residues long. CDR1 and CDR2 from the germline V gene are SGHTS and YDEGEE. The CDR3: CASSLAQGGSYEQYF. The DNA of the CDR3 is TGTGCCAGCAGCTTGGCCCAGGGTGGGTCCTACGAGCAGTACTTC.

The gene calls are TRBV5-1 and TRBJ2-5, with D uncertain. The germline V gene has CDR1 SGHRS and CDR2 YFSETQ. V gave up 4 bases and J gave up 1 base, with 2 bases separating them. The CDR3 spans 11 residues. The CDR3 region has the DNA TGCGCCAGCAGCCTCCAAGAGACCCAGTACTTC. Its translation is CASSLQETQYF.

The chain combines TRBV28 with TRBJ2-7; possibly TRBD1 for D (5 bases). Germline V gives CDR1 MDHEN, CDR2 SYDVKM. With 8 bases removed from V and 0 bases from J, the gap between germline ends came to 17 bases. This CDR3 comprises 15 residues. The CDR3 region is CASGPQGPSSYEQYF. The CDR3 nucleotides read TGTGCCAGCGGACCCCAGGGCCCTAGCTCCTACGAGCAGTACTTC.

The count of this clone is one. The rearrangement links TRBV28 to TRBJ2-7; 8 nucleotides agree with TRBD1. The CDR3 is 15 amino acids. Germline V gene lookup returns CDR1 MDHEN and CDR2 SYDVKM. V gave up 4 bases and J gave up 3 bases; unmatched junction bases: 8. This CDR3 reads CASSWAVGQGYEQYF. DNA of the CDR3: TGTGCCAGCAGTTGGGCAGTTGGACAGGGCTACGAGCAGTACTTC.